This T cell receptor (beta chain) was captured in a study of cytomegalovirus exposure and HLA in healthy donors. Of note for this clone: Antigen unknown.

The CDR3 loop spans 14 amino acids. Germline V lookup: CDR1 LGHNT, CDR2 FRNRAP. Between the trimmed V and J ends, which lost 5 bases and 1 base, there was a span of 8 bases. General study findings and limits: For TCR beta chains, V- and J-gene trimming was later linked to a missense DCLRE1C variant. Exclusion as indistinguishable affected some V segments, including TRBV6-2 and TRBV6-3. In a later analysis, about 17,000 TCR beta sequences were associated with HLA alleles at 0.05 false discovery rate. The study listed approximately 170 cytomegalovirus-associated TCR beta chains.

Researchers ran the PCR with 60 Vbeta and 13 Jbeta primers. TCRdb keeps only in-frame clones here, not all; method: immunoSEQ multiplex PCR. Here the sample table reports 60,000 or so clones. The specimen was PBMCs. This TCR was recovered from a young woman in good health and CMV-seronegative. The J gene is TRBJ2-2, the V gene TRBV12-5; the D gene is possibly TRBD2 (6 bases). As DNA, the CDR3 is TGTGCTAGTGGTCCCGGGGGGAACACCGGGGAGCTGTTTTTT. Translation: CASGPGGNTGELFF. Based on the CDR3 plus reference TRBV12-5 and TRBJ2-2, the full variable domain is DARVTQTPRHKVTEMGQEVTMRCQPILGHNTVFWYRQTMMQGLELLAYFRNRAPLDDSGMPKDRFSAEMPDATLATLKIQPSEPRDSAVYFCASGPGGNTGELFFGEGSRLTVL.